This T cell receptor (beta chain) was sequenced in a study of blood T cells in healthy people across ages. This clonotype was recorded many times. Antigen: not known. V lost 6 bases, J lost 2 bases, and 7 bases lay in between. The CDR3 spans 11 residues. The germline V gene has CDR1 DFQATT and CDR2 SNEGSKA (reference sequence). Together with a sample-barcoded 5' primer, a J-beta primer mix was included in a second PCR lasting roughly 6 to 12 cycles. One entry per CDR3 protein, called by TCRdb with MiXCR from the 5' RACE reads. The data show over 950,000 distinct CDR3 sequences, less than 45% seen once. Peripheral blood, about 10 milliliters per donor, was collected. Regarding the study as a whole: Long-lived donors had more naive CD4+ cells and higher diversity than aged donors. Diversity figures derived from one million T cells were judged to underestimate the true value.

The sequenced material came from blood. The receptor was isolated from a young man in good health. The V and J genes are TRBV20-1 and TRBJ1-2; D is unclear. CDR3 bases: TGCAGTGCGCACGACAACTATGGCTACACCTTC. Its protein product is CSAHDNYGYTF.